This TCR beta chain was sequenced during a study of shared clonotypes between healthy human individuals. In the case of this clone: Its target is unknown.

CDR3 length: 14 residues. Sorted-subset replicate PCR reactions were performed with approximately 200 ng DNA, corresponding to some 32,000 T cell genomes. Using immunoSEQ multiplex PCR, the repertoire was profiled, and TCRdb retains in-frame clones only, with some absent. Of some 900,000 clones listed, around three quarters were seen once; the top ten hold approximately 1.5%. Study-wide findings and caveats: Few donors limited the genetic and exposure-history diversity represented.

The material sequenced was memory CD4+ T cells sorted from blood. Subset meaning: CD45RA-negative fraction. V gene TRBV12-2 combines with J gene TRBJ2-7; TRBD1, the table's D call, lacks a check against the DNA. TRBV12-2 is flagged as a pseudogene. The sequence derives from a man aged 18 to 30 in good health. Written as DNA, the CDR3 is TGTGCAAGTCGGGCAGGGCCCCATTTATACGAGCAGTACTTC. It yields the protein CASRAGPHLYEQYF.